This TCR beta chain derives from a study of HIV-infected patients and healthy controls. Follow-up blood was drawn about 14 weeks, roughly three months, after antiretroviral therapy began. The repertoire came from unfractionated whole blood and reflected all unsorted peripheral T cells. The V end lost 3 bases, the J end lost 5 bases, and 16 bases lay between the germline ends. This CDR3 comprises 15 residues. CDR1 and CDR2 from the germline V gene are LNHDA and SQIVND (reference sequence). This clonotype was recorded at least ten times. cDNA was made from approximately 500 ng RNA using alpha and beta constant primers. Separate chain-specific third strand synthesis with multiplexing indices produced the alpha and beta libraries. A 5' RACE adapter with a random hexamer and the SP2 primer site was joined to cDNA. TCRdb used MiXCR to reprocess the 5' RACE reads, holding one entry per CDR3 protein. The table lists some 6,600 distinct CDR3 sequences, under 9.5% of them singletons.

Source: blood, taken during antiretroviral therapy. The rearrangement uses TRBV19 and TRBJ2-5, with D possibly being TRBD2 (6 bases). This TCR derives from an adult with HIV infection. CDR3 residues: CASSIGGAPVETQYF. CDR3 nucleotides: TGTGCCAGTAGTATCGGCGGGGCCCCGGTGGAGACCCAGTACTTC.